This T cell receptor beta chain was recovered during a study of human T cells and chemical hapten exposure. Background on the study: Throughout the approximately 24-week study, diphenylcyclopropenone was applied weekly to the patients' scalps.

Source study methods: TCRs per sample had a median of approximately 98,000 and ranged from about 23,224 to 750,000. In TCRdb, the RACE reads were re-called with MiXCR into one record per CDR3 protein. These V and J calls are TCRdb output, not the study's own analysis. The sample records some 110,000 distinct CDR3 sequences, around an eighth being singletons. There are a few counts of this clonotype. Time point in this sample: patch test 1, 2 weeks after DPC sensitization. Treatment in this sample: therapeutic diphenylcyclopropenone sensitization with weekly scalp DPC. V lost 7 bases, J lost 3 bases, and 21 bases stayed unmatched. CDR3 size: 18 residues. The germline gives CDR1 MDHEN, CDR2 SYDVKM.

This sequence joins TRBV28 and TRBJ2-7, with 7 positions matching TRBD2. The specimen was whole blood, collected in connection with sensitization to the hapten diphenylcyclopropenone (DPC). The clonotype comes from a woman aged 50 to 60 with alopecia areata. Some clones in this sample may be carry-over from other donors' samples. CDR3 bases: TGTGCCAGCACCCGAGAGAGGCGGGGGTCCTCCAACCTCTACGAGCAGTACTTC. Translated, it gives CASTRERRGSSNLYEQYF.